Listed below are T cell receptor beta chains from one sample, sequenced in a study of blood T cells in healthy people across ages. MiXCR, run by TCRdb on the 5' RACE reads, gives a single entry per CDR3 protein. The table includes around 500,000 distinct CDR3 sequences, about 27% detected once. These data were likewise used in another study, on T cells of mothers and their children.

The sequenced material came from blood. These receptors were obtained from a boy younger than 10 in good health. Each CDR3 is given with its conserved first and last residue. A D gene is named only where the DNA matches it firmly. The size of a clone is reported for some rows only, either as once, few or many, or as a class for expanded clones.

J,size,D,V,DNA,CDR3
TRBJ1-1,few,-,TRBV27,TGTGCCAGCACCCCTCTGGGGAAGAACACTGAAGCTTTCTTT,CASTPLGKNTEAFF
TRBJ2-7,few,-,TRBV5-1,TGCGCCAGCAGGACAGAACGCGAGCAGTACTTC,CASRTEREQYF
TRBJ1-4,-,TRBD1,TRBV7-2,TGTGCCAGCAGCTTACGAGGATCGGGCAGGGGGAATGAAAAACTGTTTTTT,CASSLRGSGRGNEKLFF
TRBJ1-1,-,-,TRBV6-5,TGTGCCAGCAGTTGGGGCAGGGGTTTTAACACTGAAGCTTTCTTT,CASSWGRGFNTEAFF
TRBJ2-1,-,-,TRBV6-1,TGTGCCAGCAGGCTTAACAGGGCGCTGCGGGATGAGCAGTTCTTC,CASRLNRALRDEQFF
TRBJ2-3,few,-,TRBV20-1,TGCAGTGCTAGTTGGGACAAAAGTACGGATACGCAGTATTTT,CSASWDKSTDTQYF
TRBJ2-2,few,-,TRBV7-2,TGTGCCAGCAGCTTAGTATCCTCCGGGGAGCTGTTTTTT,CASSLVSSGELFF
TRBJ2-5,few,-,TRBV29-1,TGCAGCGCCGACGGGGGCCCAGGGGAGACCCAGTACTTC,CSADGGPGETQYF
TRBJ2-2,few,-,TRBV30,TGTGCCTGGACCCAGGACCAGAACACCGGGGAGCTGTTTTTT,CAWTQDQNTGELFF
TRBJ2-3,-,TRBD2,TRBV6-6,TGTGCCAGCAGTTTCGTAGCGGGAGGGCCGCAGTATTTT,CASSFVAGGPQYF
TRBJ1-4,-,-,TRBV10-3,TGTGCCATCAGTGGCGGCTTTAATGAAAAACTGTTTTTT,CAISGGFNEKLFF
TRBJ2-5,-,-,TRBV12-3/TRBV12-4,TGTGCCAGCAGTTTCTACAGAAACCAAGAGACCCAGTACTTC,CASSFYRNQETQYF
TRBJ1-5,-,TRBD1,TRBV7-8,TGTGCCAGCAGCTTAGGGATCGGGACAGGGGACAATCAGCCCCAGCATTTT,CASSLGIGTGDNQPQHF
TRBJ2-5,many,-,TRBV20-1,TGCAGTGCTAGGGGGGGCTCCTCGGAAGAGACCCAGTACTTC,CSARGGSSEETQYF
TRBJ2-5,-,-,TRBV7-2,TGTGCCAGCAGCCAGACTGGAGCGGCGAATTATGGCTTAGAGACCCAGTACTTC,CASSQTGAANYGLETQYF
TRBJ2-5,-,-,TRBV28,TGTGCCAGCACCCTCCCGATGGGGGGCGCGGAGACCCAGTACTTC,CASTLPMGGAETQYF
TRBJ2-2,few,-,TRBV20-1,TGCAGTGCTAGGTCCATCGGGGGCAACACCGGGGAGCTGTTTTTT,CSARSIGGNTGELFF
TRBJ2-3,-,TRBD1,TRBV4-3,TGCGCCAGCAGCCTCAACAGGGGGCCCGGAGATACGCAGTATTTT,CASSLNRGPGDTQYF
TRBJ1-2,-,TRBD1,TRBV12-3/TRBV12-4,TGTGCCAGCAGCAAAGGGACAGCTGCTCGTAGCTATGGCTACACCTTC,CASSKGTAARSYGYTF
TRBJ2-5,few,-,TRBV12-3/TRBV12-4,TGTGCCAGCAGTTTATCCAACGTAGACCAGTACTTC,CASSLSNVDQYF
TRBJ2-7,few,TRBD2,TRBV20-1,TGCAGTGCTACAGGACTAGCAGGGACCTACGAGCAGTACTTC,CSATGLAGTYEQYF
TRBJ1-2,few,-,TRBV5-1,TGCGCCAGCAGCTTAGGGTTTACGCAGCTAGACGGCTACACCTTC,CASSLGFTQLDGYTF
TRBJ1-4,many,-,TRBV3-1,TGTGCCAGCAGCCGCCTGAGGGGAGGGAATGAAAAACTGTTTTTT,CASSRLRGGNEKLFF
TRBJ2-1,-,-,TRBV5-6,TGTGCCAGCAGCTTCGACTCCTCCAATGAGCAGTTCTTC,CASSFDSSNEQFF
TRBJ2-7,many,-,TRBV28,TGTGCCAGCAGTCCCCGGGTTTTGGAAAGCGAGCAGTACTTC,CASSPRVLESEQYF
TRBJ1-1,few,TRBD1,TRBV12-3/TRBV12-4,TGTGCCAGCCAAAATCGACAGGGGGCAGAAGCTTTCTTT,CASQNRQGAEAFF
TRBJ2-7,many,TRBD2,TRBV6-1,TGTGCCAGCAGGCTCCCTAGCGGAAACGAGCAGTACTTC,CASRLPSGNEQYF
TRBJ2-1,few,TRBD2,TRBV28,TGTGCCAGCAGTTGGCTGCGAGCGGGGGGATACAATGAGCAGTTCTTC,CASSWLRAGGYNEQFF
TRBJ2-1,-,-,TRBV7-2,TGTGCCAGCAGCCTTCTAGGTATAGGGAATGAGCAGTTCTTC,CASSLLGIGNEQFF
TRBJ1-2,few,-,TRBV2,TGTGCCAGCAGTGAGCAACCTCCGGGACTTTACTATGGCTACACCTTC,CASSEQPPGLYYGYTF
TRBJ2-3,few,TRBD1,TRBV5-1,TGCGCCAGCAGTCAGGGACAGGGAGATACGCAGTATTTT,CASSQGQGDTQYF
TRBJ2-2,few,-,TRBV29-1,TGCAGCGTTGCGTTCGTAGCGAACACCGGGGAGCTGTTTTTT,CSVAFVANTGELFF
TRBJ2-2,-,TRBD2,TRBV10-3,TGTGCCATCAGTACTAGCGGGAGGTTGAACACCGGGGAGCTGTTTTTT,CAISTSGRLNTGELFF
TRBJ1-5,once,-,TRBV12-3/TRBV12-4,TGTGCCAGCAGTTCGACGAAGAAGATGGCCCATTTGTTCGAATATAGCAATCAGCCCCAGCATTTT,CASSSTKKMAHLFEYSNQPQHF
TRBJ2-5,-,TRBD1,TRBV5-6,TGTGCCAGCAGCTTGGGCAGAGGGGGCGGTGAGACCCAGTACTTC,CASSLGRGGGETQYF
TRBJ1-1,-,TRBD1,TRBV12-3/TRBV12-4,TGTGCCAGCATGACAGGGTTTGAAGCTTTCTTT,CASMTGFEAFF
TRBJ2-1,-,TRBD2,TRBV20-1,TGCAGTGCCAAACTAGCGGGAGGGGTTAATGAGCAGTTCTTC,CSAKLAGGVNEQFF
TRBJ1-2,many,-,TRBV7-9,TGTGCCAGCAGCCTTGGGGGGGGCGGAGTTGGCTACACCTTC,CASSLGGGGVGYTF
TRBJ1-5,few,-,TRBV5-1,TGCGCCAGCAGCTTGGACAGCCCCCTGGGCAATCAGCCCCAGCATTTT,CASSLDSPLGNQPQHF
TRBJ2-5,-,TRBD2,TRBV7-2,TGTGCCAGCAGCTTAGGTCTAGCGGGGGGCGTCCAGAGGACCCAGTACTTC,CASSLGLAGGVQRTQYF
TRBJ2-1,-,TRBD2,TRBV20-1,TGCAGTGCTAGAGATACTAGCGGGAGTCCCTACAATGAGCAGTTCTTC,CSARDTSGSPYNEQFF